This T cell receptor beta chain was sequenced for a study of Ad26.COV2.S vaccination and SARS-CoV-2 variants. As to treatment: over 15 received Ad26.COV2.S at low or high dose, single or two shots; about 5 received placebo; per-sample allocation not given. Day 63 after the first vaccine or placebo injection was the time point for sampling. This adult donor, from Boston, was 18-55 years old. Between the trimmed V and J ends, which lost 4 bases and 4 bases, there was a span of 10 bases. The CDR3 has 13 amino acids. Per the germline V gene, CDR1 is MRHNA and CDR2 is SNTAGT. The protocol was immunoSEQ multiplex PCR, while the TCRdb copy is restricted to in-frame clones and leaves out a portion. The sample yields about 680,000 clones, approximately 88% seen once.

J is TRBJ2-5 and V is TRBV6-4; D unclear. The sequence was obtained from a person between 18 and 65 years old who received the Ad26.COV2.S COVID-19 vaccine or a placebo. The material was peripheral blood, obtained in a trial of Ad26.COV2.S vaccine versus placebo. The CDR3 sequence is CASSVQPLETQYF. The CDR3 DNA follows: TGTGCCAGCAGTGTGCAACCGTTAGAGACCCAGTACTTC.